One sample yielded the 18 T cell receptor beta chains listed below, sequenced in a study of blood T cell repertoires in COVID-19. Clones were read by immunoSEQ multiplex PCR, and TCRdb kept only the in-frame ones, dropping some. The repertoire has around 63,000 clones, over 75% of them found once; the top ten carry under 7.5%. Sample: peripheral blood. These receptors came from a man aged 60 to 69 with acute or convalescent COVID-19.

The genes are TRBV6-5 and TRBJ2-5, with a tentative D call TRBD2 (5 bases). The germline V and J ends were trimmed by 5 bases and 5 bases, with 6 bases remaining between them. This CDR3 is built from 11 residues. The germline gives CDR1 MNHEY, CDR2 SVGAGI. The CDR3 loop reads CASSTGETQYF. Written as DNA, the CDR3 is TGTGCCAGCAGTACGGGGGAGACCCAGTACTTC.

This clone has a handful of counts. The chain uses TRBV16 and TRBJ1-5, with D unresolved. This CDR3 contains 13 residues. Trimming shortened V by 4 bases and J by 4 bases, and 8 bases separated the two germline ends. Germline CDR1 is KGHSY and CDR2 is FQNENV. The CDR3, as DNA: TGTGCCAGCAGCCCTCTATCGAATCAGCCCCAGCATTTT. Translating gives CASSPLSNQPQHF.

CDR3 DNA sequence: TGTGCCAGTAGTACCTCCGGGACTTCGACCTACGAGCAGTACTTC. It is translated as CASSTSGTSTYEQYF. The V call is TRBV19, the J call TRBJ2-7; D is possibly TRBD2 (6 bases). The CDR3 runs to 15 residues. Germline CDR1 LNHDA, CDR2 SQIVND (reference sequence). The V end lost 4 bases, the J end lost 2 bases, and 15 bases lay between the germline ends.

This clone was counted only a few times. The V and J genes are TRBV7-6 and TRBJ2-1, with TRBD1 matching 9 bases. J lost 0 bases, V lost 5 bases, and 11 bases had no gene match. This CDR3 is 18 amino acids long. Germline assignment: CDR1 SGHVS and CDR2 FNYEAQ. The CDR3, as DNA: TGTGCCAGCAGCGTAAGATTGCGACAGGGGGGCTCCTACAATGAGCAGTTCTTC. Protein: CASSVRLRQGGSYNEQFF. The variable domain in full, with the rest retrieved from reference TRBV7-6 and TRBJ2-1, is GAGVSQSPRYKVTKRGQDVALRCDPISGHVSLYWYRQALGQGPEFLTYFNYEAQQDKSGLPNDRFSAERPEGSISTLTIQRTEQRDSAMYRCASSVRLRQGGSYNEQFFGPGTRLTVL.

The rearrangement links TRBV28 to TRBJ2-5, with no clear D. CDR3 size: 11 residues. Germline V gene data show CDR1 as MDHEN and CDR2 as SYDVKM. V shed 3 bases and J shed 5 bases, with 4 bases lying between them. CDR3 sequence reads: CASSLGETQYF. CDR3 nucleotides: TGTGCCAGCAGTTTGGGCGAGACCCAGTACTTC.

The genes are TRBV5-1 and TRBJ1-5; D is ambiguous. V was trimmed by 4 bases and J by 3 bases, leaving 11 bases between them. The CDR3 sequence is 14 residues long. Germline CDR1 reads SGHRS; CDR2 reads YFSETQ. The CDR3, as DNA: TGCGCCAGCAGCCCCTCGGGTTCCAATCAGCCCCAGCATTTT. This gives the protein CASSPSGSNQPQHF.

The rearrangement uses TRBV5-6 and TRBJ2-2, with D tentatively TRBD2 (6 bases). Trimming took off 6 bases at V and 3 bases at J, with 18 bases between the two ends. CDR1 and CDR2 (germline): SGHDT, YYEEEE. The CDR3 is made up of 16 amino acids. CDR3 sequence (DNA): TGTGCCAGCAACTACGGCGGGGCCCCGTACACCGGGGAGCTGTTTTTT. This gives the protein CASNYGGAPYTGELFF.

DNA of the CDR3: TGTGCCAGCTCTCCCGGACTAGTCGAGGGCCAGTACTTC. Its protein product is CASSPGLVEGQYF. This chain uses TRBV18 with TRBJ2-5, with 7 bases fitting TRBD2. CDR3 length equals 13 residues. Looked up from germline, CDR1 is KGHSH and CDR2 is LQKENI. V gave up 6 bases and J gave up 10 bases; unmatched junction bases: 11.

The chain uses TRBV30 and TRBJ1-5; the D is unclear. Germline values: CDR1 GTSNPN, CDR2 SVGIG (reference sequence). V shed 0 bases and J shed 0 bases, with 6 bases lying between them. The CDR3 totals 14 residues. This chain's CDR3 is CAWSVYSSNQPQHF. As DNA, the CDR3 is TGTGCCTGGAGTGTTTATAGTAGCAATCAGCCCCAGCATTTT.

The chain is built from TRBV2 and TRBJ1-1, with a tentative D call TRBD1 (5 bases). V lost 5 bases to trimming and J lost 8 bases, with 9 bases between them. The CDR3 is made up of 11 amino acids. Germline V gives CDR1 SNHLY, CDR2 FYNNEI. Here the CDR3 DNA reads TGTGCCAGCAGTCTACAGGTCGAAGCTTTCTTT. Translated: CASSLQVEAFF.

The gene calls are TRBV15 and TRBJ1-3; D remains ambiguous. Germline loops: CDR1 LNHNV, CDR2 YYDKDF (reference sequence). The ends were cut back, 0 bases at V and 2 bases at J, with 11 bases in the middle. This CDR3 region has 16 residues. The CDR3 nucleotides read TGTGCCACCAGCAGAGATCAGGCGTCGGCTGGAAACACCATATATTTT. This encodes CATSRDQASAGNTIYF.

This chain connects TRBV19 to TRBJ1-6, with a possible D match to TRBD1 (5 bases). Trimming stripped 10 bases from V and 7 bases from J, with 17 bases between. Looked up from germline, CDR1 is LNHDA and CDR2 is SQIVND (reference sequence). The CDR3 runs 14 residues. The chain's CDR3 is CATKGHPANSPLHF. CDR3 coding DNA: TGTGCCACCAAAGGACATCCTGCGAATTCACCCCTCCACTTT.

CDR3 amino acids: CASGGGLSYEQYF. In DNA, the CDR3 is TGTGCCAGCGGCGGGGGCCTCTCCTACGAGCAGTACTTC. The genes are TRBV6-5 and TRBJ2-7; D is possibly TRBD2 (7 bases). The CDR3 extends over 13 amino acids. Trimming took 8 bases from V and 0 from J, leaving 11 bases between them. Per the germline V gene, CDR1 is MNHEY and CDR2 is SVGAGI.

This chain links TRBV7-9 with TRBJ2-3, with TRBD1 matching 8 bases. Per germline, CDR1 SEHNR and CDR2 FQNEAQ (reference sequence). With 6 bases clipped from V and 0 bases from J, the junction kept 2 bases outside the gene matches. This CDR3 has 14 amino acids. CDR3 loop: CASRQGASTDTQYF. The CDR3, as DNA: TGTGCCAGCAGGCAGGGGGCGAGCACAGATACGCAGTATTTT.

In regard to this clone: The germline gene is not matched at one end of the junction; a read error may be the cause. V is TRBV7-7 and J is TRBJ2-3; the D is unclear. Germline-derived CDR1 and CDR2 are SSHAT and FNYEAQ (reference sequence). CDR3 size: 13 residues. The CDR3 region has the DNA TGTGCTAGCAGTCCCAGGTGGGCAGATACGCAGTATTTT. Its protein product is CASSPRWADTQYF. Full variable domain (missing parts from reference TRBV7-7 and TRBJ2-3): GAGVSQSPRYKVTKRGQDVTLRCDPISSHATLYWYQQALGQGPEFLTYFNYEAQPDKSGLPSDRFSAERPEGSISTLTIQRTEQRDSAMYRCASSPRWADTQYFGPGTRLTVL.

The chain carries TRBV5-1 and TRBJ1-1; D is unresolved. Trimming shortened V by 3 bases and J by 3 bases, and 15 bases separated the two germline ends. Germline V lookup: CDR1 SGHRS, CDR2 YFSETQ. This CDR3 comprises 15 residues. The CDR3: CASSSRTAGDTEAFF. In DNA, the CDR3 is TGCGCCAGCAGCTCCAGGACGGCCGGGGACACTGAAGCTTTCTTT.

V is TRBV6-1 and J is TRBJ2-1; 12 positions agree with TRBD2. Germline assignment: CDR1 MNHNS and CDR2 SASEGT. CDR3 length: 17 amino acids. V lost 2 bases and J lost 2; bases outside the gene matches: 4. The CDR3 coding sequence is TGTGCCAGCAGTGAATCTAGCGGGGGGGCCCCCTACAATGAGCAGTTCTTC. Protein product: CASSESSGGAPYNEQFF.

The V call is TRBV19, the J call TRBJ1-1; 7 nucleotides match TRBD1. CDR3 length: 15 amino acids. Per the germline V gene, CDR1 is LNHDA and CDR2 is SQIVND (reference sequence). With 3 bases clipped from V and 4 bases from J, the junction kept 8 bases outside the gene matches. CDR3 residues: CASSIGGTEGTEAFF. For the CDR3, the DNA is TGTGCCAGTAGTATTGGGGGGACAGAGGGCACTGAAGCTTTCTTT. Based on the CDR3 plus reference TRBV19 and TRBJ1-1, the full variable domain is DGGITQSPKYLFRKEGQNVTLSCEQNLNHDAMYWYRQDPGQGLRLIYYSQIVNDFQKGDIAEGYSVSREKKESFPLTVTSAQKNPTAFYLCASSIGGTEGTEAFFGQGTRLTVV.